Following are 20 T cell receptor beta chains from one sample sequenced in a study of blood T cells in healthy people across ages. A sample-barcoded 5' primer and a J-beta primer mix were used in a second PCR of roughly 7 to 11 cycles. MiXCR was run by TCRdb on the 5' RACE reads, yielding one entry per CDR3 protein. The sample contains about 780,000 distinct CDR3 sequences, less than 60% of which appear only once. Sequenced material: blood. Every receptor here comes from a man older than 75 in good health.

This sequence joins TRBV5-1 and TRBJ2-5, with TRBD1 matching over 7 bases. CDR1 and CDR2 (germline): SGHRS, YFSETQ. With 5 bases clipped from V and 5 bases from J, the junction kept 9 bases outside the gene matches. The CDR3 runs to 14 residues. CDR3 nucleotides: TGCGCCAGCAGAACCACAGGGGAGAGGGAGACCCAGTACTTC. This translates into CASRTTGERETQYF.

The sample holds a few counts of this clonotype. The chain is built from TRBV20-1 and TRBJ2-3; a possible D gene is TRBD2 (5 bases). Germline V gene data show CDR1 as DFQATT and CDR2 as SNEGSKA (reference sequence). Trimming left V 3 bases short and J 4 bases short, with 14 bases between. This CDR3 contains 14 residues. CDR3 sequence: CSASPSRAADTQYF. The CDR3, as DNA: TGCAGTGCTAGCCCTAGCCGTGCGGCAGATACGCAGTATTTT.

This chain uses TRBV7-2 with TRBJ2-4; D gene ambiguous. The DNA end is a closer match to TRBJ2-7, so the J assignment may be wrong. This CDR3 spans 14 amino acids. Germline V gene lookup returns CDR1 SGHTA and CDR2 FQGNSA. CDR3 DNA: TGTGCCAGCAGCTTAGCGGGATTGCCCTACGAGCAGTACTTC. Amino acid sequence: CASSLAGLPYEQYF.

The chain joins TRBV29-1 to TRBJ2-7, with TRBD1 identical over 11 bases. V lost 4 bases and J lost 5; bases outside the gene matches: 4. The CDR3 has 13 amino acids. From germline, CDR1 is SQVTM and CDR2 ANQGSEA. The CDR3 region has the DNA TGCAGCGTTGGGGGGACAGGGGGGGACGAGCAGTACTTC. The encoded protein is CSVGGTGGDEQYF.

The J gene is TRBJ2-1, the V gene TRBV6-6; 12 positions match TRBD2. The germline V gene has CDR1 MNHNY and CDR2 SVGAGI (reference sequence). Germline trimming cut 0 bases from V and 8 bases from J; bases unmatched to any gene: 8. This CDR3 has 17 amino acids. The CDR3 loop is CASSYSELAGGIDEQFF. Written as DNA, the CDR3 is TGTGCCAGCAGTTACTCCGAACTAGCGGGAGGAATAGATGAGCAGTTCTTC.

The J gene is TRBJ2-1, the V gene TRBV7-8, with TRBD2 matching over 9 bases. The CDR3 is 13 residues long. The germline CDR1 and CDR2 sequences are SGHVS and FQNEAQ. V lost 11 bases, J lost 5 bases, and 7 bases stayed unmatched. The CDR3 region has the DNA TGTGCCGTTAAGCGGGAGGTCCACAATGAGCAGTTCTTC. Its protein is CAVKREVHNEQFF.

This clonotype has more than one count but fewer than ten. J is TRBJ1-6 and V is TRBV27; D uncertain. Germline CDR1 and CDR2: MNHEY and SMNVEV (reference sequence). This CDR3 comprises 15 residues. V dropped 0 bases and J dropped 8 bases, with 11 bases sitting between them. CDR3 loop: CASSLSVGSDSPLHF. Written as DNA, the CDR3 is TGTGCCAGCAGTTTATCTGTGGGTAGTGATTCACCCCTCCACTTT.

This clonotype was observed a few times. The chain combines TRBV7-9 with TRBJ1-2; tentatively, D is TRBD1 (5 bases). Germline V gene lookup returns CDR1 SEHNR and CDR2 FQNEAQ (reference sequence). The CDR3 totals 16 residues. With 5 bases removed from V and 2 bases from J, the gap between germline ends came to 18 bases. CDR3 region: CASSLNGDRGNYGYTF. For the CDR3, the DNA is TGTGCCAGCAGCCTCAATGGGGACCGAGGAAACTATGGCTACACCTTC.

The V call is TRBV18, the J call TRBJ1-5; D not certain. The germline V gene has CDR1 KGHSH and CDR2 LQKENI. The CDR3 has 14 amino acids. Between the trimmed V and J ends, which lost 2 bases and 0 bases, there was a span of 5 bases. CDR3 loop: CASSPGFSNQPQHF. CDR3 nucleotide sequence: TGTGCCAGCTCACCAGGATTTAGCAATCAGCCCCAGCATTTT.

The table lists this clonotype with a few counts. The gene calls are TRBV7-8 and TRBJ2-3, with 9 nucleotides matching TRBD2. CDR1 and CDR2 (germline): SGHVS, FQNEAQ. The CDR3 length is 16 residues. V dropped 2 bases and J dropped 1; count of bases not matched to a gene: 4. CDR3: CASSLRPSGGTDTQYF. The CDR3 nucleotides are TGTGCCAGCAGCTTACGACCTAGCGGGGGCACAGATACGCAGTATTTT.

Only a few counts were recorded for this clonotype. The gene calls are TRBV29-1 and TRBJ2-5, with 8 bases matching TRBD1. Trimming took 8 bases from V and 2 from J; bases not matched to a gene: 7. This CDR3 has 13 residues. Germline V gene sequence: CDR1 SQVTM, CDR2 ANQGSEA. The CDR3 coding sequence is TGCAGCAGCGGACAGGGCCCACAAGAGACCCAGTACTTC. This encodes CSSGQGPQETQYF.

This clonotype has a handful of counts. The CDR3 nucleotides read TGTGCCAGCAGTCAACAGGGGGCGGGCGCTGAAGCTTTCTTT. This encodes CASSQQGAGAEAFF. J is TRBJ1-1 and V is TRBV27; 9 bases map to TRBD1. This CDR3 comprises 14 residues. Germline loops: CDR1 MNHEY, CDR2 SMNVEV (reference sequence). The V and J ends lost 5 bases and 6 bases, in that order; junction bases with no gene match: 7.

CDR3 residues: CSVTGTDTGELFF. CDR3 DNA sequence: TGCAGCGTCACAGGGACGGACACCGGGGAGCTGTTTTTT. The rearrangement joins TRBV29-1 to TRBJ2-2; D may be TRBD1 (6 bases). With 6 bases removed from V and 3 bases from J, the gap between germline ends came to 11 bases. This CDR3 is built from 13 residues. Germline V gene data show CDR1 as SQVTM and CDR2 as ANQGSEA.

J is TRBJ1-2 and V is TRBV28, with D perhaps TRBD1 (5 bases). The CDR3 runs 12 residues. The V gene's germline CDR1 is MDHEN and CDR2 SYDVKM. Trimming cost V 6 bases and J 7 bases, with 12 bases left between them. CDR3 region: CASRSGSRGYTF. DNA of the CDR3: TGTGCCAGCAGATCAGGGTCTCGTGGCTACACCTTC.

This clonotype has ten or more counts. This rearrangement joins TRBV10-3 to TRBJ1-5; TRBD1 matches at 7 bases. J gave up 11 bases and V 3 bases, and 16 bases lay outside the gene matches. This CDR3 has 16 amino acids. Germline V lookup: CDR1 ENHRY, CDR2 SYGVKD. CDR3 loop: CAISELGDRVIKAQHF. DNA for the CDR3: TGTGCCATCAGTGAATTAGGGGACAGAGTTATCAAGGCCCAGCATTTT.

The genes are TRBV12-3 or TRBV12-4 and TRBJ2-2, with 7 bases identical to TRBD1. The CDR3 is made up of 14 amino acids. The J segment lost 4 bases and the V segment lost 6 bases, leaving 5 bases of the junction unmatched. CDR3 region: CASSSGGRTGELFF. CDR3 sequence (DNA): TGTGCCAGCAGCTCAGGGGGACGCACCGGGGAGCTGTTTTTT.

Of note for this clonotype: A much larger clone sits a single nucleotide away, making a read error possible. The rearrangement joins TRBV7-9 to TRBJ2-7; D perhaps matches TRBD2 (5 bases). The CDR3 totals 12 residues. Germline CDR1 SEHNR, CDR2 FQNEAQ (reference sequence). V dropped 8 bases and J dropped 5 bases, with 13 bases sitting between them. The CDR3 is CASGRASHEQYF. As DNA, the CDR3 is TGTGCCAGCGGGAGAGCGTCCCACGAGCAGTACTTC.

This clonotype was seen a single time. The CDR3 carries no conserved terminal phenylalanine or tryptophan, so it likely arises from a read error. The chain carries TRBV28 and TRBJ2-1, with TRBD2 as a possible D gene (5 bases). CDR3 length: 13 residues. The germline gives CDR1 MDHEN, CDR2 SYDVKM. CDR3 sequence (DNA): TGTGCCAGCACTGCGACTAACTACAACGAGCAGTTCTAC. This sequence encodes CASTATNYNEQFY.

The chain recombines TRBV28 with TRBJ2-3; 10 bases align to TRBD2. V lost 3 bases and J lost 1; bases outside the gene matches: 4. This CDR3 region has 16 residues. Germline V gene lookup returns CDR1 MDHEN and CDR2 SYDVKM. CDR3 in amino acids: CASSLFGLAGTDTQYF. The DNA for the CDR3 is TGTGCCAGCAGTTTGTTTGGACTAGCGGGCACAGATACGCAGTATTTT.

The genes are TRBV20-1 and TRBJ2-1; D is perhaps TRBD2 (6 bases). V lost 6 bases to trimming and J lost 10 bases, with 16 bases between them. From germline, CDR1 is DFQATT and CDR2 SNEGSKA (reference sequence). This CDR3 is built from 12 residues. The CDR3 reads CSAQTRIDEQFF. CDR3 sequence (DNA): TGCAGTGCCCAGACTAGAATCGACGAGCAGTTCTTC.